This T cell receptor beta chain was captured in a study of shared clonotypes between healthy human individuals. Nashville, Tennessee was home to all donors, who were Caucasian adults. About this clone: Antigen: not known.

Losses at the gene ends were 4 bases for V and 0 bases for J; bases not matched to a gene: 11. CDR1 and CDR2 (germline): GTSNPN, SVGIG (reference sequence). CDR3 length equals 18 residues. Authors' methods: ImmunoSEQ yielded junction-only sequences lacking quality scores, so filtering differed. Data came from immunoSEQ multiplex PCR; TCRdb stores just in-frame clones and leaves some out. Clone size and the V and J calls come from that table; the DNA yielded D and trimming. The sample has about 680,000 clones, approximately 73% seen once; the top ten hold 1.5% to 2%. Study results and limitations: Blood alone was sampled, and tissue repertoires likely differ.

This chain uses TRBV30 with TRBJ2-6; TRBD2 matches at 8 bases. The origin of this receptor is a woman aged 30 to 39 in good health. Sequenced input: memory CD4+ T cells sorted from blood. Indicated subset: CD45RA-negative fraction. The CDR3 nucleotides read TGTGCCTGGACCGTGGGATTAGCGGGAACCTCTGGGGCCAACGTCCTGACTTTC. This gives the protein CAWTVGLAGTSGANVLTF.